This TCR beta chain was identified in a study of blood T cells in healthy people across ages. This clonotype was observed a handful of times. Then a second PCR, running roughly 7 to 11 cycles, was carried out with a sample-barcoded 5' primer and a J-beta primer mix. TCRdb analysed the 5' RACE reads with MiXCR anew, one entry per CDR3 protein. The table includes roughly 700,000 distinct CDR3 sequences, around 49% detected once. Germline values: CDR1 SGHRS, CDR2 YFSETQ. V lost 3 bases and J lost 8, with 15 bases in between. There are 14 residues in the CDR3. Sequenced material: blood. This TCR derives from a woman aged 55 to 70 in good health. V usage is TRBV5-1 and J usage is TRBJ2-1, with D possibly called TRBD1 or TRBD2 (6 bases each). The CDR3 reads CASSWGDTLDEQFF. CDR3 nucleotides: TGCGCCAGCAGCTGGGGGGACACCCTCGATGAGCAGTTCTTC.